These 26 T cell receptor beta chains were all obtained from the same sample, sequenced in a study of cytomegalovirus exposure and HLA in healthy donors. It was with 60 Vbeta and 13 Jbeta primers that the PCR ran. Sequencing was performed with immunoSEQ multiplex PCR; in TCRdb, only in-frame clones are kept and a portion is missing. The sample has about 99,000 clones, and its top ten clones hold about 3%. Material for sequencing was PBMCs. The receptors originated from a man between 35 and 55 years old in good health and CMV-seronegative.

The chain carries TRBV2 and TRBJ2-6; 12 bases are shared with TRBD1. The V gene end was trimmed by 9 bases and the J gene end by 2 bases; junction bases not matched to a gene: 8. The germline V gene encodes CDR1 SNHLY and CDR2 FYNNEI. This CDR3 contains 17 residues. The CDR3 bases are TGTGCCAGGCTTAAGGGGACAGGGGGCCCTGGGGCCAACGTCCTGACTTTC. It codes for CARLKGTGGPGANVLTF.

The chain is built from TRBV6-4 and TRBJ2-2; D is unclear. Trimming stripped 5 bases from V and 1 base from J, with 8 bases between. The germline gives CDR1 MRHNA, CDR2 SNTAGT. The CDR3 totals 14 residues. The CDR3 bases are TGTGCCAGCAGTTGGCAGGAGAACACCGGGGAGCTGTTTTTT. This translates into CASSWQENTGELFF.

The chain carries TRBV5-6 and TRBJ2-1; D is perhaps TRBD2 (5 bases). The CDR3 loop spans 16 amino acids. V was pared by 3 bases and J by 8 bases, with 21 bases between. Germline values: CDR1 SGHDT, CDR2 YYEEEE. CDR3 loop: CASSSSGVFPRHEQFF. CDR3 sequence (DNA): TGTGCCAGCAGCTCATCCGGGGTATTTCCGAGGCATGAGCAGTTCTTC.

CDR3: CASSSALGVGYNEQFF. The CDR3 DNA is TGTGCCAGCAGTTCGGCCCTAGGGGTCGGGTACAATGAGCAGTTCTTC. The rearrangement uses TRBV6-5 and TRBJ2-1; D is perhaps TRBD1 (5 bases). V lost 4 bases to trimming and J lost 4 bases, with 17 bases between them. There are 16 residues in the CDR3. Germline CDR1 MNHEY, CDR2 SVGAGI.

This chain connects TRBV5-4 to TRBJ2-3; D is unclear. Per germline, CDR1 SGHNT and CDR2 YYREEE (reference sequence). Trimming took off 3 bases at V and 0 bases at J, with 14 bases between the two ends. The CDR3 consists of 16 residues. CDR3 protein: CASSSRRSHSTDTQYF. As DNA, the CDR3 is TGTGCCAGCAGCTCCCGTCGGAGCCATAGCACAGATACGCAGTATTTT.

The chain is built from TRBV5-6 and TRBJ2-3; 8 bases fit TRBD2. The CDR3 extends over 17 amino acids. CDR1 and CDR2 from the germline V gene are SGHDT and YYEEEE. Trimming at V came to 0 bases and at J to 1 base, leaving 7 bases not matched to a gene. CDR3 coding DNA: TGTGCCAGCAGCTTGGCGGGGGGGCCGCCGGGCACAGATACGCAGTATTTT. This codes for CASSLAGGPPGTDTQYF.

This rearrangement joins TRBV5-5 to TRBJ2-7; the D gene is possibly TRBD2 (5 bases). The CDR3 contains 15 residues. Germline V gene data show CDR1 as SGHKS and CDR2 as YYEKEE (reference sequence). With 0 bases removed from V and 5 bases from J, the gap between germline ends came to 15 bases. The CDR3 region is CASSLVRYRSDEQYF. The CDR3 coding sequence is TGTGCCAGCAGCTTGGTGCGGTATCGTAGCGACGAGCAGTACTTC.

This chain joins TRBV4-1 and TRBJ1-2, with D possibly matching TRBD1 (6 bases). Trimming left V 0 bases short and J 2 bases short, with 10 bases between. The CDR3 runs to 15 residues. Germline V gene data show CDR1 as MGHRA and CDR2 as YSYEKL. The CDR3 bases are TGCGCCAGCAGCCAAGATGAGGGGGTGAACTATGGCTACACCTTC. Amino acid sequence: CASSQDEGVNYGYTF.

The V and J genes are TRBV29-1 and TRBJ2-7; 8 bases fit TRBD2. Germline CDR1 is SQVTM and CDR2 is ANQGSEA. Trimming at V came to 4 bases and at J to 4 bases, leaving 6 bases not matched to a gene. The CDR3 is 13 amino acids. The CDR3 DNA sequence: TGCAGCGTTGCTAAGCGGGAGTCGTACGAGCAGTACTTC. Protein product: CSVAKRESYEQYF.

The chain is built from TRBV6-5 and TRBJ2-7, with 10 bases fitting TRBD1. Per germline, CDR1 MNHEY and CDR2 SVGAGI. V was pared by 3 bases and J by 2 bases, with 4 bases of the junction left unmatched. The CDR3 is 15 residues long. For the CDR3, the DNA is TGTGCCAGCAGTTATAGGGACAGGGGCCCCTACGAGCAGTACTTC. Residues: CASSYRDRGPYEQYF.

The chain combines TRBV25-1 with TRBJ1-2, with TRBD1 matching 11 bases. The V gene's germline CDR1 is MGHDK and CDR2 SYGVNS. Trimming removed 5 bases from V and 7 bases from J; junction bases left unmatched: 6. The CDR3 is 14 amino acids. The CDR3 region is CASSKGQGARGYTF. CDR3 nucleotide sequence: TGTGCCAGCAGTAAAGGACAGGGGGCGCGTGGCTACACCTTC.

The CDR3 DNA follows: TGTGCCAGCAGTTTTGCCAGGGGGTGGGCGAGTAACTATGGCTACACCTTC. Amino acid sequence: CASSFARGWASNYGYTF. The gene calls are TRBV28 and TRBJ1-2; the match to TRBD1 covers 7 bases. The germline V gene encodes CDR1 MDHEN and CDR2 SYDVKM. This CDR3 is 17 amino acids long. Unmatched junction bases numbered 11, after V lost 3 bases and J lost 1 base.

CDR3 coding DNA: TGTGCCAGTAGTATTACCGGGACAGGGAGAAGCGAGCAGTACTTC. Protein sequence: CASSITGTGRSEQYF. The chain is built from TRBV19 and TRBJ2-7, with 9 bases fitting TRBD1. This CDR3 region has 15 residues. Looked up from germline, CDR1 is LNHDA and CDR2 is SQIVND (reference sequence). V shed 3 bases, J shed 6 bases, and the junction held 9 bases outside the gene matches.

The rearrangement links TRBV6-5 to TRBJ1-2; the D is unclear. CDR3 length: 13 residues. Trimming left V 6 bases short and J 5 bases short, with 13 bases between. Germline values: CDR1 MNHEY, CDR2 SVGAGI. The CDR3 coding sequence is TGTGCCAGCAGGGGAGACCCTCGGTATGGCTACACCTTC. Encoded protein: CASRGDPRYGYTF.

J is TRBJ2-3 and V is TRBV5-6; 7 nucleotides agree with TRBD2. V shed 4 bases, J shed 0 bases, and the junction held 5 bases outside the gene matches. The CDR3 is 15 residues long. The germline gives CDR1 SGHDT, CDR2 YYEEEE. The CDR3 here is CASSPGGLSTDTQYF. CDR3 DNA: TGTGCCAGCAGCCCCGGGGGGTTAAGCACAGATACGCAGTATTTT. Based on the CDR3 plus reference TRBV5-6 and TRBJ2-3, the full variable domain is DAGVTQSPTHLIKTRGQQVTLRCSPKSGHDTVSWYQQALGQGPQFIFQYYEEEERQRGNFPDRFSGHQFPNYSSELNVNALLLGDSALYLCASSPGGLSTDTQYFGPGTRLTVL.

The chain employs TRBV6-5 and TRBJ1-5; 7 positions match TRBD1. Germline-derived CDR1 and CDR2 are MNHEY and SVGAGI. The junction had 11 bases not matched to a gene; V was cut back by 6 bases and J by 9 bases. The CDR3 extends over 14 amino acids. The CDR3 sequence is CASRTGAAASPQHF. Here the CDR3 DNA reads TGTGCCAGCAGAACAGGGGCCGCTGCCTCGCCCCAGCATTTT.

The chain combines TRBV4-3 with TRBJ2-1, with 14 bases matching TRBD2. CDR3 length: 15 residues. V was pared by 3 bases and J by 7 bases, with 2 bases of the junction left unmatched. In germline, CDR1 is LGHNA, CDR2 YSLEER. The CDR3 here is CASSHGTSGSNEQFF. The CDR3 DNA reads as TGCGCCAGCAGCCATGGGACTAGCGGGAGTAATGAGCAGTTCTTC.

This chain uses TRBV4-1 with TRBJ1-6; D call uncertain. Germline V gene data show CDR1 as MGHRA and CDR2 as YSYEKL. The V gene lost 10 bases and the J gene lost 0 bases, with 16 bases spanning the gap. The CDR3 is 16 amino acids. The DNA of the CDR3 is TGCGCCACCGAGCCTCCCAGAGGCTCCTATAATTCACCCCTCCACTTT. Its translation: CATEPPRGSYNSPLHF.

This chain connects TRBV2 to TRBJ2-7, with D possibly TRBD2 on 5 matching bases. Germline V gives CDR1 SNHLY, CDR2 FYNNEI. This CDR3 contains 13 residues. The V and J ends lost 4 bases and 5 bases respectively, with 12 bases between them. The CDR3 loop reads CASSVDYLNEQYF. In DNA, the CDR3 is TGTGCCAGCAGTGTTGACTATCTCAACGAGCAGTACTTC.

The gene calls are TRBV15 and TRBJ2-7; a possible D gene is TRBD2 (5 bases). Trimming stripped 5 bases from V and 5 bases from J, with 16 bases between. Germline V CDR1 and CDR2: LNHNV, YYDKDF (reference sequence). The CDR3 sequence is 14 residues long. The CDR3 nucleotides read TGTGCCACCAGCTTCCGGACTCCCCAGAACGAGCAGTACTTC. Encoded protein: CATSFRTPQNEQYF.

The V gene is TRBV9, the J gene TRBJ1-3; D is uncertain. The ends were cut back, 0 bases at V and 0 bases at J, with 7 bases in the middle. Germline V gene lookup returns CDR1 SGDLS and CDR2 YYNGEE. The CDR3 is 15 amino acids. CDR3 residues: CASSVAGNSGNTIYF. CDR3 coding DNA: TGTGCCAGCAGCGTAGCGGGGAACTCTGGAAACACCATATATTTT.

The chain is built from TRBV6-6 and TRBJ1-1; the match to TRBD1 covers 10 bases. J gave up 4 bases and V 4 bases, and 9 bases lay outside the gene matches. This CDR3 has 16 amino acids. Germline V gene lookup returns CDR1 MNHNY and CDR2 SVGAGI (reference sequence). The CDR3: CASSFGTGVTRTEAFF. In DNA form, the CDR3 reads TGTGCCAGCAGTTTCGGGACAGGGGTAACGCGCACTGAAGCTTTCTTT.

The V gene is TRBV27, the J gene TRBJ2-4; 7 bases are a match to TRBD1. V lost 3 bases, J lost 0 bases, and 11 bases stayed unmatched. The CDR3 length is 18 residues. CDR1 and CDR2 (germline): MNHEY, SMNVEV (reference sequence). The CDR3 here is CASSFVGQNSLAKNIQYF. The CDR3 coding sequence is TGTGCCAGCAGTTTCGTGGGACAGAACTCGCTAGCCAAAAACATTCAGTACTTC.

The CDR3 loop reads CARATAGHNEQFF. In DNA form, the CDR3 reads TGTGCCAGGGCTACAGCGGGGCACAATGAGCAGTTCTTC. The V and J genes are TRBV21-1 and TRBJ2-1; the listed D gene, TRBD2, was not tested against the DNA. TRBV21-1 counts as a pseudogene. There are 13 residues in the CDR3.

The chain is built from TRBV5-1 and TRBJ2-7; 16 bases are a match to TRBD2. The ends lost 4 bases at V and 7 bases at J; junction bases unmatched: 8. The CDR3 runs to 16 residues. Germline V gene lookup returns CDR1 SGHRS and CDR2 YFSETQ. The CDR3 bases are TGCGCCAGCAGCAGGGGACTAGCGGGAGGGCAGGATGAGCAGTACTTC. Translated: CASSRGLAGGQDEQYF.

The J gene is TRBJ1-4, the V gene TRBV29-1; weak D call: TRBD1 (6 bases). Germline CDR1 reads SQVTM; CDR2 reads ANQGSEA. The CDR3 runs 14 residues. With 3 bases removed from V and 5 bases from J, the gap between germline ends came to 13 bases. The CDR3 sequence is CSVDVTGLNEKLFF. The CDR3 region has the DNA TGCAGCGTTGATGTGACAGGCCTCAATGAAAAACTGTTTTTT.